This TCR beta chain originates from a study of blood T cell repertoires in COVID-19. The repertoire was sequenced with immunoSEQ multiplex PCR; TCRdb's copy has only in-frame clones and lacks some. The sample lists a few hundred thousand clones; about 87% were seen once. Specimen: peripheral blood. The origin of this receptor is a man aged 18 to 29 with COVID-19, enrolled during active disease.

In DNA, the CDR3 is TGTGCCAGCAGCCCTCCCGGACTAGGCCTCACAGATACGCAGTATTTT. It codes for CASSPPGLGLTDTQYF. This chain connects TRBV5-4 to TRBJ2-3, with 7 bases matching TRBD2. The CDR3 contains 16 residues. Germline trimming cut 4 bases from V and 2 bases from J; bases unmatched to any gene: 10. Per germline, CDR1 SGHNT and CDR2 YYREEE (reference sequence).